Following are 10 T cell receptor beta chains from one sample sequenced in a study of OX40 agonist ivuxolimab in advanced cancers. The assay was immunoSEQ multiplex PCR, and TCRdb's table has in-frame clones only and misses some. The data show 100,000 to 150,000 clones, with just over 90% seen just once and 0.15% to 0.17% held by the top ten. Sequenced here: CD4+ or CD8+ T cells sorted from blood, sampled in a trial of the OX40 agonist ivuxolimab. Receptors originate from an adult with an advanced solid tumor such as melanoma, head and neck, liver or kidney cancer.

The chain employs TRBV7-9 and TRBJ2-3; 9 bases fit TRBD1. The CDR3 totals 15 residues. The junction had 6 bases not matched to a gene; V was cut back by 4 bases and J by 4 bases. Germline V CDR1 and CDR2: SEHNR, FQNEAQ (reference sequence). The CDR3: CASSSGTGLADTQYF. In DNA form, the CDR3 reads TGTGCCAGCAGCTCCGGGACAGGGCTTGCAGATACGCAGTATTTT.

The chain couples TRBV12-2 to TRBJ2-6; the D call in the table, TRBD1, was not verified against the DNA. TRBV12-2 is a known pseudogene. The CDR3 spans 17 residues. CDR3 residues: CASRPPGQPPGANVLTF. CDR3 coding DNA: TGTGCAAGTCGCCCGCCGGGACAGCCCCCTGGGGCCAACGTCCTGACTTTC.

Written as DNA, the CDR3 is TGCGCCAGCAGCCAAGTAGCCGGTCAGGGTCAGCCTGGAAACACCATATATTTT. Its translation is CASSQVAGQGQPGNTIYF. The chain joins TRBV4-1 to TRBJ1-3, with D possibly being TRBD1 (5 bases). Germline V gives CDR1 MGHRA, CDR2 YSYEKL. Trimming shortened V by 1 base and J by 2 bases, and 18 bases separated the two germline ends. The CDR3 is 18 amino acids.

CDR3: CASSVMDRDTGELFF. The DNA of the CDR3 is TGTGCCAGCAGTGTCATGGACAGGGACACCGGGGAGCTGTTTTTT. The V call is TRBV6-1, the J call TRBJ2-2; 8 bases map to TRBD1. This CDR3 spans 15 amino acids. The J segment lost 3 bases and the V segment lost 4 bases, leaving 4 bases of the junction unmatched. Germline V gene sequence: CDR1 MNHNS, CDR2 SASEGT.

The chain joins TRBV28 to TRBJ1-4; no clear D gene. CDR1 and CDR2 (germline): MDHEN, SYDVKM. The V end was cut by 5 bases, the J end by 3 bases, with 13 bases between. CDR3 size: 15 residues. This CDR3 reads CASSVVGSSNEKLFF. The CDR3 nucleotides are TGTGCCAGCAGTGTAGTCGGGAGCTCTAATGAAAAACTGTTTTTT.

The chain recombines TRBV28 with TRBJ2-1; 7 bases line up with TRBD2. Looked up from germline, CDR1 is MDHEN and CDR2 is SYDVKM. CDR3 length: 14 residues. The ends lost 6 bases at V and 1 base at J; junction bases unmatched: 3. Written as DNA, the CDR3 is TGTGCCAGCAGGGGAGGGGTATCCTACAATGAGCAGTTCTTC. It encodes CASRGGVSYNEQFF. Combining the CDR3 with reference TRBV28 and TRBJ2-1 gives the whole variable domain DVKVTQSSRYLVKRTGEKVFLECVQDMDHENMFWYRQDPGLGLRLIYFSYDVKMKEKGDIPEGYSVSREKKERFSLILESASTNQTSMYLCASRGGVSYNEQFFGPGTRLTVL.

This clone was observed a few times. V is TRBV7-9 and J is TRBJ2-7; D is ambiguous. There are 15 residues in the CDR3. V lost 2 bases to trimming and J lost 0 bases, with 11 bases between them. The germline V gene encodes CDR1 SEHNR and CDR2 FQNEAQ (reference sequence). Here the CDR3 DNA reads TGTGCCAGCAGCTTATACTCCACGTCCTCCTACGAGCAGTACTTC. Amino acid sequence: CASSLYSTSSYEQYF.

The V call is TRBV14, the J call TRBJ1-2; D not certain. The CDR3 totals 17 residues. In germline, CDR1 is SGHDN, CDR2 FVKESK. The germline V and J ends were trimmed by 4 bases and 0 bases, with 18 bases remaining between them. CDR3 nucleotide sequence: TGTGCCAGCAGCCCCCTGGGTGGTCCGCTCTCTAACTATGGCTACACCTTC. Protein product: CASSPLGGPLSNYGYTF.

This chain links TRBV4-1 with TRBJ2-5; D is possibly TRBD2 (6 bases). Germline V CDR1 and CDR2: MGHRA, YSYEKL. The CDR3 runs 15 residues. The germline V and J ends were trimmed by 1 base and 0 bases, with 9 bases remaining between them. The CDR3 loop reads CASSQGREYQETQYF. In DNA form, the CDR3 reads TGCGCCAGCAGCCAAGGACGGGAGTACCAAGAGACCCAGTACTTC.

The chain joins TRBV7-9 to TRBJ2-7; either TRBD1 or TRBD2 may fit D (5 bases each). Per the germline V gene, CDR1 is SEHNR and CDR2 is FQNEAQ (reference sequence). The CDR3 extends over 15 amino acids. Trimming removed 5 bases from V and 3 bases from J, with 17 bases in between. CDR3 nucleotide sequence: TGTGCCAGCAGCCAGACCGGGACGGGTCTCTACGAGCAGTACTTC. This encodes CASSQTGTGLYEQYF. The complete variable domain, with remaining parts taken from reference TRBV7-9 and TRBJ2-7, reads DTGVSQNPRHKITKRGQNVTFRCDPISEHNRLYWYRQTLGQGPEFLTYFQNEAQLEKSRLLSDRFSAERPKGSFSTLEIQRTEQGDSAMYLCASSQTGTGLYEQYFGPGTRLTVT.